One T cell receptor beta chain is described in this entry. Its antigen remains unknown. One end of the junction does not line up with germline, which may come from a read error. Samples: about 28 days before transplant, then days 30, 100 and 180 after. This sample was included in a study of T cell clonotyping in hematopoietic cell transplantation. Overall study findings and caveats: Pathologically expanded recipient clonotypes increased progressively from day 30 to day 180 as diversity fell.

Sequencing was performed with immunoSEQ multiplex PCR; in TCRdb, only in-frame clones are kept and a portion is missing. The sample has more than 5,000 clones; roughly 89% are singletons. Germline V lookup: CDR1 SNHLY, CDR2 FYNNEI. The CDR3 length is 13 residues. The material sequenced was peripheral blood mononuclear cells, taken 100 days after allogeneic stem cell transplant. The TCR originated in a male patient aged 70 to 80 who had an allogeneic stem cell transplant from an unrelated donor, so T cells may come from the graft donor. Some clones in this sample may be carry-over from other donors' samples. The chain couples TRBV2 to TRBJ1-2, with TRBD1 as a possible D gene (5 bases). The CDR3 DNA reads as TGTGCCAGCAGCGAAGACAGCTTCTATGGCTACACCTTC. This translates into CASSEDSFYGYTF.